These T cell receptor beta chains were read from a single sample in a study of cytomegalovirus exposure and HLA in healthy donors. The data were produced by immunoSEQ multiplex PCR, yet TCRdb's version contains in-frame clones alone and is incomplete. The table records fewer than 200,000 clones, about 96% of them present only once. Sequenced input: PBMCs. The receptor set was obtained from a woman aged 18 to 35 in good health and CMV-seronegative. Both conserved end residues are part of each CDR3. The D gene is left open where the match is weak. Clone size is shown for a subset of rows, as once, few, many or a class of expanded clone.

v_gene	d_gene	abundance	len	j_gene	CDR3nt	CDR3aa
TRBV13	-	-	15	TRBJ1-6	TGTGCCAGCCAGGGGTTACCGATCTATAATTCACCCCTCCACTTT	CASQGLPIYNSPLHF
TRBV30	-	-	15	TRBJ1-6	TGTGCCTGGAGAGGTCTGGGGGGGGCGGCTTCACCCCTCCACTTT	CAWRGLGGAASPLHF
TRBV29-1	TRBD1	-	12	TRBJ2-3	TGCAGCGTTACAGGGGGCGAGAATACGCAGTATTTT	CSVTGGENTQYF
TRBV5-1	-	-	14	TRBJ1-1	TGCGCCAGCAGCCGGCAGGTTGCAAACACTGAAGCTTTCTTT	CASSRQVANTEAFF
TRBV29-1	-	-	13	TRBJ1-1	TGCAGCGTTGTATCTGCGGAGAACACTGAAGCTTTCTTT	CSVVSAENTEAFF
TRBV7-2	-	once	13	TRBJ2-7	TGTGCCAGCAGCGGCGGGATTTCCTACGAGCAGTACTTC	CASSGGISYEQYF
TRBV7-3	-	-	13	TRBJ2-3	TGTGCCAGCAGCTTAGAGGCAACAGATACGCAGTATTTT	CASSLEATDTQYF
TRBV27	-	-	15	TRBJ1-2	TGTGCCAGCAGTTTATTTGCGGAAGGCCTTTTTTCCTACACCTTC	CASSLFAEGLFSYTF
TRBV5-6	-	once	15	TRBJ2-2	TGTGCCAGCAGCCCTCGGGCCCTAGGGGCCGGGGAGCTGTTTTTT	CASSPRALGAGELFF
TRBV6-1	TRBD2	-	15	TRBJ2-1	TGTGCCAGCAGGGGACTAGCCAGCTCCTACAATGAGCAGTTCTTC	CASRGLASSYNEQFF
TRBV11-3	TRBD1	-	17	TRBJ2-4	TGTGCCAGCAGCTTAGCCCGGACAGGGCTAGCCAAAAACATTCAGTACTTC	CASSLARTGLAKNIQYF
TRBV18	-	once	15	TRBJ1-4	TGTGCCAGCTCACCACCAGTCAGGGCCGGGGAAAAACTGTTTTTT	CASSPPVRAGEKLFF
TRBV5-1	-	-	15	TRBJ1-2	TGCGCCAGCAGCCGGGGTGGGGTCGGGGACTATGGCTACACCTTC	CASSRGGVGDYGYTF
TRBV2	-	-	13	TRBJ1-1	TGTGCCAGCCTCGGGGTGTCGAACACTGAAGCTTTCTTT	CASLGVSNTEAFF
TRBV11-2	TRBD2	-	15	TRBJ2-1	TGTGCCAGCAGCAAGGGGACTAGCGGGTACAATGAGCAGTTCTTC	CASSKGTSGYNEQFF
TRBV5-6	-	-	15	TRBJ1-2	TGTGCCAGCAGGGGAGGAGGGGTTGTTAACTATGGCTACACCTTC	CASRGGGVVNYGYTF
TRBV7-9	TRBD1	-	18	TRBJ1-6	TGTGCCAGCAGCTTAGTGCGGACAGGGGGCCCAAATAATTCACCCCTCCACTTT	CASSLVRTGGPNNSPLHF
TRBV7-8	TRBD1	-	15	TRBJ1-1	TGTGCCAGCGGGGGACAGGCGAACAGTAGGACTGAAGCTTTCTTT	CASGGQANSRTEAFF
TRBV4-2	TRBD2	-	14	TRBJ2-5	TGTGCCAGCAGCCAGATAGCGGGGCAAGAGACCCAGTACTTC	CASSQIAGQETQYF
TRBV19	-	-	17	TRBJ1-5	TGTGCCAGTAGTACCTCCCGACAACTTAATAGCAATCAGCCCCAGCATTTT	CASSTSRQLNSNQPQHF
TRBV6-5	-	once	14	TRBJ1-3	TGTGCCAGCAGTTACTCCCAATCTGGAAACACCATATATTTT	CASSYSQSGNTIYF
TRBV10-3	TRBD1	-	14	TRBJ1-2	TGTGCCATCAGCTTGGGACAGGCTAACTATGGCTACACCTTC	CAISLGQANYGYTF
TRBV27	-	-	20	TRBJ2-3	TGTGCCAGCAGTTTATTTCCCCCCGGGACACCCACTCCGATCACAGATACGCAGTATTTT	CASSLFPPGTPTPITDTQYF
TRBV19	-	-	16	TRBJ2-5	TGTGCCAGTAGTATAGATGGAGGAGGTCCACAAGAGACCCAGTACTTC	CASSIDGGGPQETQYF
TRBV5-1	-	-	14	TRBJ1-3	TGCGCCAGCAGCTTGGGACCGGGGGGAAACACCATATATTTT	CASSLGPGGNTIYF
TRBV18	TRBD1	-	13	TRBJ1-1	TGTGCCAGCTCACCACCCGGACAGGTTGGAGCTTTCTTT	CASSPPGQVGAFF
TRBV30	-	-	15	TRBJ2-7	TGTGCCTGGAGCAAACAGGGTCATTTCTCCTACGAGCAGTACTTC	CAWSKQGHFSYEQYF
TRBV4-1	TRBD2	-	20	TRBJ2-4	TGCGCCAGCAGCCAAGATGGGGGACTAGGGTCCGGTCTGGCCAAAAACATTCAGTACTTC	CASSQDGGLGSGLAKNIQYF
TRBV19	TRBD1	-	15	TRBJ2-7	TGTGCCAGTAGTATTGTTGGGGACAGATCCTACGAGCAGTACTTC	CASSIVGDRSYEQYF
TRBV4-1	-	-	15	TRBJ2-3	TGCGCCAGCAGCCAATTTTCTAGAACCACAGATACGCAGTATTTT	CASSQFSRTTDTQYF
TRBV5-4	-	-	14	TRBJ1-2	TGTGCCAGCAGCTTGGGGGGGCGCGACTATGGCTACACCTTC	CASSLGGRDYGYTF
TRBV4-3	TRBD2	-	17	TRBJ2-3	TGCGCCAGCAGCCAAGATCTAGCGGGGGGAAACACAGATACGCAGTATTTT	CASSQDLAGGNTDTQYF
TRBV2	-	-	14	TRBJ1-2	TGTGCCAGCAGACCCGACAGGAGAGGCTATGGCTACACCTTC	CASRPDRRGYGYTF
TRBV4-3	-	-	14	TRBJ2-7	TGCGCCAGCAGCCAAGATAGCAGCTCCTACGAGCAGTACTTC	CASSQDSSSYEQYF
TRBV5-1	-	-	13	TRBJ1-3	TGCGCCAGCAGCTTCGGGACTGGAAACACCATATATTTT	CASSFGTGNTIYF
TRBV10-3	TRBD1	once	15	TRBJ1-2	TGTGCCATCTCAGGACAGGGGGCAGCTAACTATGGCTACACCTTC	CAISGQGAANYGYTF
TRBV27	-	-	14	TRBJ2-3	TGTGCCAGCAGTATCTCACAGGGTTCAGATACGCAGTATTTT	CASSISQGSDTQYF
TRBV2	-	-	15	TRBJ1-5	TGTGCCAGCAGTGAGAGGGAAAGTCCCAATCAGCCCCAGCATTTT	CASSERESPNQPQHF
TRBV29-1	-	-	13	TRBJ2-5	TGCAGCGTTGATGCGGGCTTCCAAGAGACCCAGTACTTC	CSVDAGFQETQYF
TRBV19	-	-	15	TRBJ1-5	TGTGCCAGTAGTATAGTTGGGGGCTCCAATCAGCCCCAGCATTTT	CASSIVGGSNQPQHF
TRBV19	-	-	15	TRBJ2-7	TGTGCCAGTAGTAGCAACATAGGACTCTCCTACGAGCAGTACTTC	CASSSNIGLSYEQYF
TRBV10-3	-	-	11	TRBJ2-1	TGTGCCATCGGAGGGGGCGATGAGCAGTTCTTC	CAIGGGDEQFF
TRBV28	-	once	12	TRBJ1-2	TGTGCCAGCAGTTCCGGGATCTATGGCTACACCTTC	CASSSGIYGYTF